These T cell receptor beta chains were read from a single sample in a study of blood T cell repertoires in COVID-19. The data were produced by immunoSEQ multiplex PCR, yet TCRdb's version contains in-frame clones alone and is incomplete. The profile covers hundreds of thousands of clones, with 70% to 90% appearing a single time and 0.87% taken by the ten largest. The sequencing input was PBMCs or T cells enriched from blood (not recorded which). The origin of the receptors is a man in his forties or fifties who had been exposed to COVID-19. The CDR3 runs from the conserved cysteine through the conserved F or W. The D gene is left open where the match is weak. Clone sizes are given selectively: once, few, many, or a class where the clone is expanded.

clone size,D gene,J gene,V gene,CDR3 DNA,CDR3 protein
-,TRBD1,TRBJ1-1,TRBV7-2,TGTGCCAGCAGCCCCCAGCCGGGAGGGGGCAATGAAGCTTTCTTT,CASSPQPGGGNEAFF
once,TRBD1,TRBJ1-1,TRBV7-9,TGTGCCAGCAGCTCCCGACAGGGGGCGAACACTGAAGCTTTCTTT,CASSSRQGANTEAFF
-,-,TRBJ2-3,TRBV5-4,TGTGCCAGCAGCTTGGATCAAGATACGCAGTATTTT,CASSLDQDTQYF
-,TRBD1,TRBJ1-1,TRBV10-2,TGCGCCAGCATCAGGGGGCGCGAGTTCGTAGAAGCTTTCTTT,CASIRGREFVEAFF
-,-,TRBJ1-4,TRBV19,TGTGCCAGTAGTATGGAGACAGGACGTGGGGAAAAACTGTTTTTT,CASSMETGRGEKLFF
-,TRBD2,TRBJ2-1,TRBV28,TGTGCCAGCAGTATGGGACTAGCGGCAGCTCACGAGCAGTTCTTC,CASSMGLAAAHEQFF
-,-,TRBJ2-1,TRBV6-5,TGTGCCAGCACATACACCAGGGGCGATGAGCAGTTCTTC,CASTYTRGDEQFF
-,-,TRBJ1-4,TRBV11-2,TGTGCCAGCAGCTTTGAGGTCGGGGGGTCGCTTGATGAAAAACTGTTTTTT,CASSFEVGGSLDEKLFF
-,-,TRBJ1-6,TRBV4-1,TGCGCCAGCAGCCAAGTCGGTGATTCACCCCTCCACTTT,CASSQVGDSPLHF
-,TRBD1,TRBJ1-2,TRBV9,TGTGCCAGCGGACAGGGTACGGTTCATGGCTACACCTTC,CASGQGTVHGYTF
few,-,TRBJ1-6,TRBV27,TGTGCCAGCAGTTTTCTGGGAGCTAATTCACCCCTCCACTTT,CASSFLGANSPLHF
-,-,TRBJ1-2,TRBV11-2,TGTGCCAGCAGCTTATTATCAGGGGTCTATGGCTACACCTTC,CASSLLSGVYGYTF
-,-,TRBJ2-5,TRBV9,TGTGCCAGCAGCGTAGCTAGTTCCCGGGGGACCCAGTACTTC,CASSVASSRGTQYF
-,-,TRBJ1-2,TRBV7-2,TGTGCCAGCAGCTTAGCAGGGGTTACAATTGGCTACACCTTC,CASSLAGVTIGYTF
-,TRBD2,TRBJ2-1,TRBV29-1,TGCAGCGTTGACAAGGGACTAGCGGGGGTGGAGCAGTTCTTC,CSVDKGLAGVEQFF
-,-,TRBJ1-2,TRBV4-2,TGTGCCAGCAGCCACCTCGACAAGGCTTACACCTTC,CASSHLDKAYTF
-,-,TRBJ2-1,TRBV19,TGTGCCTGTGGCCCGGGCTACAATGAGCAGTTCTTC,CACGPGYNEQFF
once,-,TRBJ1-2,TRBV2,TGTGCCAGCAGCGATTCGGTAACTTCTGGCTACACCTTC,CASSDSVTSGYTF
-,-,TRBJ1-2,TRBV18,TGTGCCAGCTCACCACCGGGAGGGATACGTCGCTATGGCTACACCTTC,CASSPPGGIRRYGYTF
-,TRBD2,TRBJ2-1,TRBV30,TGTGCCTGGAGTCGGGCTAGCGGGAGCTATAATGAGCAGTTCTTC,CAWSRASGSYNEQFF
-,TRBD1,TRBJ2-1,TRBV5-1,TGCGCCAGCAGCGACGGACAGGATCAACAGTTCTTC,CASSDGQDQQFF
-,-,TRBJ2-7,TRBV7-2,TGTGCCAGCAGCTTAGGGGGGGTGAGCTCCTACGAGCAGTACTTC,CASSLGGVSSYEQYF
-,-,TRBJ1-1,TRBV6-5,TGTGCCAGCACTACAGGACGGAGCACTGAAGCTTTCTTT,CASTTGRSTEAFF
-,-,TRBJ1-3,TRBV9,TGTGCCAGCAGCGTAGATATGTTCTCTGGAAACACCATATATTTT,CASSVDMFSGNTIYF
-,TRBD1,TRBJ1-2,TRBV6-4,TGTGCCAGCAGTGACTCGAGGGGACAGGGGGCTCGGGGCTACACCTTC,CASSDSRGQGARGYTF
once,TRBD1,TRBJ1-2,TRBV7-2,TGTGCCAGCACCCTCGGACAGGGAGACTATGGCTACACCTTC,CASTLGQGDYGYTF
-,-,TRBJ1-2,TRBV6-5,TGTGCCAGCAGTTACGGTTTTAGGGAGTTCGACTATGGCTACACCTTC,CASSYGFREFDYGYTF
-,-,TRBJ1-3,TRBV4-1,TGCGCCAGCAGCCAAGTGGACGGGGTCGGAAACACCATATATTTT,CASSQVDGVGNTIYF
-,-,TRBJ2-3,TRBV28,TGTGCCAGCACTCCGAGCCTTTCCACAGATACGCAGTATTTT,CASTPSLSTDTQYF
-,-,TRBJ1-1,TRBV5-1,TGCGCCAGCAGCTTGCTAGAGAACACTGAAGCTTTCTTT,CASSLLENTEAFF
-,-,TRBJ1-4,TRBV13,TGTGCCAGCAGCGCCCGCACGTTCGAGGCCCCTGAAAAACTGTTTTTT,CASSARTFEAPEKLFF
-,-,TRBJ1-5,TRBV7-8,TGTGCCAGCAGCGACTCAGGGTATAGCAATCAGCCCCAGCATTTT,CASSDSGYSNQPQHF
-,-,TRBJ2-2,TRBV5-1,TGCGCCAGCAGCTTGGGCTACGCGAACACCGGGGAGCTGTTTTTT,CASSLGYANTGELFF
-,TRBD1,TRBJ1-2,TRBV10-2,TGCGCCAGCAGTCCCGGGACAGAGGTCTATGGCTACACCTTC,CASSPGTEVYGYTF
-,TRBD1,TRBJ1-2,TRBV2,TGTGCCAGCAGCGTGACAGGGACCTATGGCTACACCTTC,CASSVTGTYGYTF
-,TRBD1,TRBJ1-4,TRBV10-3,TGTGCCACTGGGCGGGACAGGGCGAATGAAAAACTGTTTTTT,CATGRDRANEKLFF
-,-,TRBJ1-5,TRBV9,TGTGCCAGCAGCGTAGGTCCCAATAATCAGCCCCAGCATTTT,CASSVGPNNQPQHF
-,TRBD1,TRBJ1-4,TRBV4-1,TGCGCCAGCAGCCAAGAGCCGACAGGGGGCCGAGTAGAAAAACTGTTTTTT,CASSQEPTGGRVEKLFF
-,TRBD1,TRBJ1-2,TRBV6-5,TGTGCCAGCAGTTACATGGGACAGTCCTATGGCTACACCTTC,CASSYMGQSYGYTF
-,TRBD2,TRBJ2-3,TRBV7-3,TGTGCCAGCAGCCGCAGCGGGAGGCCTACAGATACGCAGTATTTT,CASSRSGRPTDTQYF
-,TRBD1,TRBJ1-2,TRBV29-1,TGCAGCGTGTGGACAGGTTATGGCTACACCTTC,CSVWTGYGYTF
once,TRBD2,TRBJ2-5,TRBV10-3,TGTGCCACCAGGACTAGCGGGATTCAAGAGACCCAGTACTTC,CATRTSGIQETQYF
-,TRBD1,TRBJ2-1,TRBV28,TGTGCCAGCAGTTATCCCCCGGGACAGGGAGGGGGGTTCTTC,CASSYPPGQGGGFF
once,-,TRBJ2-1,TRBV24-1,TGTGCCACCAGTGATGGCCTCCCCACCTCCCATGAGCAGTTCTTC,CATSDGLPTSHEQFF
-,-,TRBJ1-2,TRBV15,TGTGCCACCAGCAGCGCCGAGGGCCTCTATGGCTACACCTTC,CATSSAEGLYGYTF
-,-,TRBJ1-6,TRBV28,TGTGCCAGCCTCGGACAGTATAATTCACCCCTCCACTTT,CASLGQYNSPLHF
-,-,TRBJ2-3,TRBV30,TGTGCCTGGAGTGTACGGTTAACTAGCAAGGCAGATACGCAGTATTTT,CAWSVRLTSKADTQYF
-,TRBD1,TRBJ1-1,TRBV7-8,TGTGCCAGCATCCAGGGGGTGAACACTGAAGCTTTCTTT,CASIQGVNTEAFF
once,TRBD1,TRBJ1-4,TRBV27,TGTGCCAGCAGGGCAAAAGGTTGGACAGGGGGTGGGGCTAATGAAAAACTGTTTTTT,CASRAKGWTGGGANEKLFF
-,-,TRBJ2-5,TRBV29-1,TGCAGCGGGACAGATGGTGAGACCCAGTACTTC,CSGTDGETQYF
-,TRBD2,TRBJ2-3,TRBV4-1,TGCGCCAGCAGCCAAGATAGTGGACTAGGTTCAGATACGCAGTATTTT,CASSQDSGLGSDTQYF
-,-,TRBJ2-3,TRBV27,TGTGCCAGCAGTTTAAATTGGGGGGGCATAGATACGCAGTATTTT,CASSLNWGGIDTQYF
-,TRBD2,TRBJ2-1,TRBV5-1,TGCGCCAGCGGACCAGCGGGAGGCTCCTACAATGAGCAGTTCTTC,CASGPAGGSYNEQFF